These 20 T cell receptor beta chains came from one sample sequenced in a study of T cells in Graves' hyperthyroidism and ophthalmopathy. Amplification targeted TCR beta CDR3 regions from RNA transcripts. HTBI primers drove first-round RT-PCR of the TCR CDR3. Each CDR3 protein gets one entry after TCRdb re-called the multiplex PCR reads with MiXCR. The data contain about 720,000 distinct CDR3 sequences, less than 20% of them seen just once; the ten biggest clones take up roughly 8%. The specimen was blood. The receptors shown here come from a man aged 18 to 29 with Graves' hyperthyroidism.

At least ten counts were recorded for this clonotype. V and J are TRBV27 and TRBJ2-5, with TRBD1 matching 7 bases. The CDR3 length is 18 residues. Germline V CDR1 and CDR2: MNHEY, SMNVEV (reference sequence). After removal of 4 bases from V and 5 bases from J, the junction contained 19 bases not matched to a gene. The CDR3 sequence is CASSSYRPQTGWRETQYF. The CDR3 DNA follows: TGTGCCAGCAGTTCCTACCGACCCCAGACAGGGTGGAGGGAGACCCAGTACTTC.

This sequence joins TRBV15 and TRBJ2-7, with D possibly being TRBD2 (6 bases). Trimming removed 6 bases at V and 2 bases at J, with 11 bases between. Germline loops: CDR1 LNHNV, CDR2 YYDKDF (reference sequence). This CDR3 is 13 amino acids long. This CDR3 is CATSPGLTYEQYF. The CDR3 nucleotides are TGTGCCACCAGTCCGGGACTTACCTACGAGCAGTACTTC.

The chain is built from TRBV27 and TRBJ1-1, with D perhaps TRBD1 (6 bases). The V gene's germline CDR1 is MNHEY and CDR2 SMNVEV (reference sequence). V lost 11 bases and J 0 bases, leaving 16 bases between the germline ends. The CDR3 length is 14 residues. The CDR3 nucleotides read TGTGCCGCCCACGGGACAATTATGAACACTGAAGCTTTCTTT. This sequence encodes CAAHGTIMNTEAFF.

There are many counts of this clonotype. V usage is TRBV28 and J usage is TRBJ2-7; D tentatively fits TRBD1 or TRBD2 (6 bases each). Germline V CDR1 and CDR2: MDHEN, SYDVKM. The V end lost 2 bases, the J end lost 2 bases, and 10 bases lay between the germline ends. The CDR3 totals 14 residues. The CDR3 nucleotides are TGTGCCAGCAGTTTAGGGGGGCGCCCCTACGAGCAGTACTTC. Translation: CASSLGGRPYEQYF.

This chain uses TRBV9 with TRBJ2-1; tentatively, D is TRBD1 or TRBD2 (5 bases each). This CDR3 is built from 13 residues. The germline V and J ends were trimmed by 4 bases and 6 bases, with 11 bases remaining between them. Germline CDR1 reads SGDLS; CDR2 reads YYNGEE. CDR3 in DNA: TGTGCCAGCAGCCGGGACGCTCCCAATGAGCAGTTCTTC. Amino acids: CASSRDAPNEQFF.

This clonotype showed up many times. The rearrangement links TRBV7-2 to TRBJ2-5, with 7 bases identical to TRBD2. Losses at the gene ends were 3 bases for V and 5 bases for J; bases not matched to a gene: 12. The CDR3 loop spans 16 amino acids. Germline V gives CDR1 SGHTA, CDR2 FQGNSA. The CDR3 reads CASSFLGEGPRETQYF. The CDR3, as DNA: TGTGCCAGCAGCTTTTTGGGGGAGGGCCCCCGGGAGACCCAGTACTTC.

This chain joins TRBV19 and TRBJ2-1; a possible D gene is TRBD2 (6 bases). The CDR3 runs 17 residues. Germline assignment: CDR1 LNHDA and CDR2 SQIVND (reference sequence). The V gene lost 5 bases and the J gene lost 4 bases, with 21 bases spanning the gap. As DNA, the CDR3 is TGTGCCAGTAGTTTTCACCCCCGGGAGAGCGGTTACAATGAGCAGTTCTTC. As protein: CASSFHPRESGYNEQFF.

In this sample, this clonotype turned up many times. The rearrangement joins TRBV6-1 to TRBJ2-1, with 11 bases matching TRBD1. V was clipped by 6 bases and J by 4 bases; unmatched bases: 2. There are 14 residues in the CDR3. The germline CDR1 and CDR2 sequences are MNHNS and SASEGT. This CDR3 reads CASRDRGPYNEQFF. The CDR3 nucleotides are TGTGCCAGCAGGGACAGGGGGCCATACAATGAGCAGTTCTTC.

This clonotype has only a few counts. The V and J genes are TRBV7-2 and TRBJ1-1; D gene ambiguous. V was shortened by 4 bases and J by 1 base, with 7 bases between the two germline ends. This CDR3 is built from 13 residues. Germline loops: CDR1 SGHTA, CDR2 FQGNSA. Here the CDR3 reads CASSSQPNTEAFF. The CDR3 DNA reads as TGTGCCAGCAGCTCCCAACCGAACACTGAAGCTTTCTTT.

CDR3 residues: CASSPLISGGPNNEQFF. DNA for the CDR3: TGTGCCAGCAGCCCGCTAATATCGGGAGGGCCAAACAATGAGCAGTTCTTC. V gene TRBV7-9 combines with J gene TRBJ2-1, with 8 bases lining up with TRBD2. The V gene's germline CDR1 is SEHNR and CDR2 FQNEAQ (reference sequence). The length of the CDR3 is 17 residues. The J segment lost 5 bases and the V segment lost 5 bases, leaving 14 bases of the junction unmatched.

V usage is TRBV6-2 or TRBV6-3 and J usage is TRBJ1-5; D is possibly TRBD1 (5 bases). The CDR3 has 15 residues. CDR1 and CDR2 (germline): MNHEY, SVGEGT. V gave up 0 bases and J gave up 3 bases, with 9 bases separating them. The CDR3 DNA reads TGTGCCAGCAGTTACTCCCAGGGAAACAATCAGCCCCAGCATTTT. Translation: CASSYSQGNNQPQHF.

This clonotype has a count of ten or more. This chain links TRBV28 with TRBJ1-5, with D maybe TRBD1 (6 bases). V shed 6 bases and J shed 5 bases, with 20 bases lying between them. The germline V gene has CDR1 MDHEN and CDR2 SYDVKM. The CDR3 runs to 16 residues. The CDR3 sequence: CASRASDRRPDQPQHF. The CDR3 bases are TGTGCCAGCAGAGCCTCAGACAGGAGACCCGATCAGCCCCAGCATTTT.

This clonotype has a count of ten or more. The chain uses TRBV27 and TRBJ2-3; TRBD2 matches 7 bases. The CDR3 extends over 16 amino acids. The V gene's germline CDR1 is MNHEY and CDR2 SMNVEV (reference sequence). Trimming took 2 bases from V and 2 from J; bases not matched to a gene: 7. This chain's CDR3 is CASSLGRVAVTDTQYF. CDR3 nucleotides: TGTGCCAGCAGTTTAGGGAGGGTAGCGGTCACAGATACGCAGTATTTT.

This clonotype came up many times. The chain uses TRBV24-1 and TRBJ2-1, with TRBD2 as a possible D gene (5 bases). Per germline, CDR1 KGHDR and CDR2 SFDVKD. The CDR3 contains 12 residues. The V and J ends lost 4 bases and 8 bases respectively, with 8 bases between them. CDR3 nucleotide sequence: TGTGCCACCAGTGACAGGCGGGATGAGCAGTTCTTC. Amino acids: CATSDRRDEQFF.

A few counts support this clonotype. The CDR3 DNA reads as TGTGCCAGCACCCCGACTAGCGGGGCCTACAATGAGCAGTTCTTC. It yields the protein CASTPTSGAYNEQFF. V usage is TRBV6-2 or TRBV6-3 and J usage is TRBJ2-1; 11 bases line up with TRBD2. The CDR3 is 15 amino acids. Losses at the gene ends were 7 bases for V and 2 bases for J; bases not matched to a gene: 4. The germline gives CDR1 MNHEY, CDR2 SVGEGT.

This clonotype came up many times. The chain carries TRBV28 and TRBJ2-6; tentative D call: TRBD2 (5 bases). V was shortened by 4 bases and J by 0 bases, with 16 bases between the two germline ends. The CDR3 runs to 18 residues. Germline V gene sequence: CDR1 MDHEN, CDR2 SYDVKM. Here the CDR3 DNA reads TGTGCCAGCAGTTATATCGGCCGGACTCACTCTGGGGCCAACGTCCTGACTTTC. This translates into CASSYIGRTHSGANVLTF.

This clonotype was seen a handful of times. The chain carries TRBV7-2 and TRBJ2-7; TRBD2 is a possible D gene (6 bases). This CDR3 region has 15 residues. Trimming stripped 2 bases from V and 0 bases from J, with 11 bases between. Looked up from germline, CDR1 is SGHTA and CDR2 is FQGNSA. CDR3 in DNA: TGTGCCAGCAGCTTAAAGGCTAGCGCCTCCTACGAGCAGTACTTC. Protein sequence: CASSLKASASYEQYF.

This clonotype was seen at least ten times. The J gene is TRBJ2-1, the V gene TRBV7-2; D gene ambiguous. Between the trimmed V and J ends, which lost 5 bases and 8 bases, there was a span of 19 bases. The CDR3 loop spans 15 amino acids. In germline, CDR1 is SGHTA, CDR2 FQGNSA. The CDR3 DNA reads TGTGCCAGCAGCCCCCTAGGTGGATCGGTCGATGAGCAGTTCTTC. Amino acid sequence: CASSPLGGSVDEQFF.

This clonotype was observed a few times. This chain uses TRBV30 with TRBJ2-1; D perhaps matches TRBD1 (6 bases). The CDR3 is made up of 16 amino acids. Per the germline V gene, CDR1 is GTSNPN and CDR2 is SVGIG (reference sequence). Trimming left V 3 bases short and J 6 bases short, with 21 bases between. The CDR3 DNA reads TGTGCCTGGAGCGCCTGGACTGAACGAGGGGGCAATGAGCAGTTCTTC. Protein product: CAWSAWTERGGNEQFF.

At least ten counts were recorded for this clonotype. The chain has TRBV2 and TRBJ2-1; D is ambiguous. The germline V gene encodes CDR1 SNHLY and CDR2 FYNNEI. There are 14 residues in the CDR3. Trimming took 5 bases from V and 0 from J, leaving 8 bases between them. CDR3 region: CASSPAGSYNEQFF. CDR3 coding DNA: TGTGCCAGCAGTCCGGCAGGCTCCTACAATGAGCAGTTCTTC.